Presented here are 23 T cell receptor beta chains from one specimen sequenced in a study of glioma-infiltrating T cells after dendritic cell vaccination (dated by TCRdb to the mid-2010s). Library construction relied on the immunoSEQ multiplex PCR assay. TCRdb stores this immuneACCESS table with in-frame sequences only. Part of the clones is absent; in the studies checked, under half of the shortfall reflects unresolved V genes, and no reason is known for the rest. For this sample there are under 100,000 clones; approximately 87% appear just once. Roughly 2.9% of the sample goes to the ten largest clones. This specimen was blood, taken before dendritic cell vaccination. These receptors were obtained from a human donor with glioblastoma.

The chain carries TRBV5-1 and TRBJ2-7; possibly TRBD1 for D (5 bases). The V and J ends lost 0 bases and 7 bases respectively, with 17 bases between them. The CDR3 has 15 amino acids. Germline V gives CDR1 SGHRS, CDR2 YFSETQ. The CDR3: CASSLGVRQSQEQYF. CDR3 bases: TGCGCCAGCAGCTTGGGAGTGCGACAGTCGCAAGAGCAGTACTTC.

This chain uses TRBV30 with TRBJ2-7; no clear D. This CDR3 has 11 residues. From germline, CDR1 is GTSNPN and CDR2 SVGIG (reference sequence). CDR3 nucleotides: TGTGCTTGCGCACGCTCCTACGAGCAGTACTTC. This translates into CACARSYEQYF. Variable domain in full (rest from reference TRBV30 and TRBJ2-7): SQTIHQWPATLVQPVGSPLSLECTVEGTSNPNLYWYRQAAGRGLQLLFYSVGIGQISSEVPQNLSASRPQDRQFILSSKKLLLSDSGFYLCACARSYEQYFGPGTRLTVT.

This clone showed up just a few times. The V and J genes are TRBV27 and TRBJ1-6; 7 bases fit TRBD1. The CDR3 is 14 amino acids. Germline V lookup: CDR1 MNHEY, CDR2 SMNVEV (reference sequence). Trimming cost V 0 bases and J 7 bases; bases outside gene matches: 0. The CDR3 protein is CASSLSGGNSPLHF. The CDR3 region has the DNA TGTGCCAGCAGTTTATCAGGGGGCAATTCACCCCTCCACTTT.

V gene TRBV9 combines with J gene TRBJ2-1; TRBD2 aligns across 10 bases. V lost 0 bases and J lost 6; bases outside the gene matches: 6. This CDR3 comprises 16 residues. Germline V gene lookup returns CDR1 SGDLS and CDR2 YYNGEE. CDR3 coding DNA: TGTGCCAGCAGCGTAGATATCCAGCGGGGGGGCAATGAGCAGTTCTTC. This translates into CASSVDIQRGGNEQFF.

This clone was recorded only once. The CDR3 region has the DNA TGTGCCAGCAGTAAGCTCGTGGAGACCCAGTACTTC. Protein product: CASSKLVETQYF. The rearrangement joins TRBV2 to TRBJ2-5; D gene uncertain. Trimming took off 5 bases at V and 5 bases at J, with 9 bases between the two ends. Germline V gene lookup returns CDR1 SNHLY and CDR2 FYNNEI. CDR3 length equals 12 residues. The whole variable domain, filled in from reference TRBV2 and TRBJ2-5, reads EPEVTQTPSHQVTQMGQEVILRCVPISNHLYFYWYRQILGQKVEFLVSFYNNEISEKSEIFDDQFSVERPDGSNFTLKIRSTKLEDSAMYFCASSKLVETQYFGPGTRLLVL.

The table lists this clone with a count of one. The V gene is TRBV11-1, the J gene TRBJ1-1; no firm D call. Looked up from germline, CDR1 is SGHAT and CDR2 is FQDESV (reference sequence). The CDR3 extends over 13 amino acids. V gave up 3 bases and J gave up 10 bases, with 15 bases separating them. CDR3 region: CASSFMRARRAFF. The CDR3 DNA reads TGTGCCAGCAGCTTTATGAGGGCTAGGCGAGCTTTCTTT.

This chain links TRBV6-5 with TRBJ2-2; D might be TRBD1 (5 bases). This CDR3 has 16 amino acids. The V gene lost 3 bases and the J gene lost 1 base, with 12 bases spanning the gap. Germline-derived CDR1 and CDR2 are MNHEY and SVGAGI. The CDR3 DNA sequence: TGTGCCAGCAGTTATCTAGGGGTAGGGAACACCGGGGAGCTGTTTTTT. Its protein is CASSYLGVGNTGELFF.

The J gene is TRBJ2-5, the V gene TRBV7-6, with D possibly TRBD2 on 5 matching bases. V shed 2 bases and J shed 8 bases, with 15 bases lying between them. CDR1 and CDR2 (germline): SGHVS, FNYEAQ. The CDR3 spans 14 residues. CDR3 nucleotide sequence: TGTGCCAGCAGCTTAATGGGAGAGACCTCCACCCAGTACTTC. Its protein product is CASSLMGETSTQYF.

The genes are TRBV19 and TRBJ2-7; perhaps TRBD1 as D (5 bases). From germline, CDR1 is LNHDA and CDR2 SQIVND (reference sequence). This CDR3 contains 13 residues. The V end was cut by 7 bases, the J end by 3 bases, with 13 bases between. The CDR3 DNA reads TGTGCCAGTAAGGGCGTAGGGGACTACGAGCAGTACTTC. Residues: CASKGVGDYEQYF.

The V call is TRBV29-1, the J call TRBJ2-3; D is possibly TRBD2 (6 bases). Between the trimmed V and J ends, which lost 3 bases and 3 bases, there was a span of 25 bases. CDR1 is SQVTM and CDR2 is ANQGSEA in the germline V gene. The CDR3 extends over 18 amino acids. DNA of the CDR3: TGCAGCGTTGATGAGCCCCCCGAAGGACTATTAGGGACAGATACGCAGTATTTT. The encoded protein is CSVDEPPEGLLGTDTQYF.

The rearrangement joins TRBV15 to TRBJ2-2; TRBD2 matches 10 bases. Germline trimming cut 4 bases from V and 0 bases from J; bases unmatched to any gene: 2. The V gene's germline CDR1 is LNHNV and CDR2 YYDKDF (reference sequence). This CDR3 has 16 residues. The CDR3 coding sequence is TGTGCCACCAGCAAAGGACTAGCGGCGAACACCGGGGAGCTGTTTTTT. This gives the protein CATSKGLAANTGELFF.

This clone was counted only a few times. The V and J genes are TRBV11-2 and TRBJ2-5; maybe TRBD2 (7 bases). Germline V gene data show CDR1 as SGHAT and CDR2 as FQNNGV. With 5 bases removed from V and 4 bases from J, the gap between germline ends came to 20 bases. The CDR3 consists of 16 residues. The CDR3 protein is CASSTPGGGGGETQYF. CDR3 nucleotides: TGTGCCAGCAGCACACCCGGGGGCGGGGGCGGAGAGACCCAGTACTTC.

This chain links TRBV2 with TRBJ2-3; TRBD2 might be the D (5 bases). V was pared by 6 bases and J by 1 base, with 17 bases between. The germline CDR1 and CDR2 sequences are SNHLY and FYNNEI. This CDR3 contains 16 residues. The CDR3 loop is CASRRGSGSRTDTQYF. The CDR3 DNA follows: TGTGCCAGCAGGAGAGGCAGCGGATCTCGCACAGATACGCAGTATTTT.

The DNA for the CDR3 is TGTGCCAGCAGCGTAGGTCCGGGAAACACCATATATTTT. Residues: CASSVGPGNTIYF. The rearrangement links TRBV7-6 to TRBJ1-3; D is unresolved. Trimming took 5 bases from V and 4 from J, leaving 9 bases between them. Germline V lookup: CDR1 SGHVS, CDR2 FNYEAQ. The CDR3 consists of 13 residues.

The J gene is TRBJ2-4, the V gene TRBV30; D perhaps matches TRBD1 (6 bases). With 4 bases removed from V and 7 bases from J, the gap between germline ends came to 8 bases. The CDR3 spans 11 residues. Germline values: CDR1 GTSNPN, CDR2 SVGIG (reference sequence). CDR3 nucleotides: TGTGCCTGGAACGACAGGAACATTCAGTACTTC. It yields the protein CAWNDRNIQYF.

The chain uses TRBV2 and TRBJ1-2; TRBD1 might be the D (5 bases). The germline V gene encodes CDR1 SNHLY and CDR2 FYNNEI. With 6 bases removed from V and 2 bases from J, the gap between germline ends came to 10 bases. This CDR3 region has 13 residues. The CDR3 region is CASSGGENYGYTF. CDR3 in DNA: TGTGCCAGCAGCGGGGGGGAAAACTATGGCTACACCTTC.

This clone was detected once. The chain uses TRBV7-9 and TRBJ1-2; a possible D gene is TRBD1 (5 bases). Trimming removed 4 bases from V and 0 bases from J, with 12 bases in between. The CDR3 is made up of 15 amino acids. Germline lookup yields CDR1 SEHNR and CDR2 FQNEAQ (reference sequence). The chain's CDR3 is CASSSWGISNYGYTF. The CDR3 nucleotides are TGTGCCAGCAGCTCTTGGGGCATTTCTAACTATGGCTACACCTTC.

The CDR3 DNA follows: TGTGCCAGCAGACGACTAGATTACCCGTACGAGCAGTACTTC. It is translated as CASRRLDYPYEQYF. The chain joins TRBV7-8 to TRBJ2-7; D perhaps matches TRBD2 (6 bases). This CDR3 region has 14 residues. Between the trimmed V and J ends, which lost 6 bases and 4 bases, there was a span of 16 bases. The germline gives CDR1 SGHVS, CDR2 FQNEAQ.

This clone was seen only once. The chain combines TRBV5-6 with TRBJ2-5, with D perhaps matching TRBD2 (7 bases). V was clipped by 7 bases and J by 5 bases, with 21 bases between them. Germline V gene sequence: CDR1 SGHDT, CDR2 YYEEEE. CDR3 length equals 15 residues. This chain's CDR3 is CASGKGGGLMETQYF. CDR3 DNA sequence: TGTGCCAGCGGGAAGGGGGGGGGCCTCATGGAGACCCAGTACTTC. The variable domain in full, completed from reference TRBV5-6 and TRBJ2-5, reads DAGVTQSPTHLIKTRGQQVTLRCSPKSGHDTVSWYQQALGQGPQFIFQYYEEEERQRGNFPDRFSGHQFPNYSSELNVNALLLGDSALYLCASGKGGGLMETQYFGPGTRLLVL.

This clone came up a few times. The chain couples TRBV18 to TRBJ2-7, with TRBD2 identical over 12 bases. CDR1 and CDR2 (germline): KGHSH, LQKENI. This CDR3 is 15 amino acids long. The V segment lost 6 bases and the J segment 0 bases; nucleotides outside the gene matches: 3. For the CDR3, the DNA is TGTGCCAGCTCCCCGACTAGCGGGAGCTCCTACGAGCAGTACTTC. Encoded protein: CASSPTSGSSYEQYF.

J is TRBJ2-7 and V is TRBV4-3; 10 bases are a match to TRBD2. The CDR3 spans 14 residues. The germline CDR1 and CDR2 sequences are LGHNA and YSLEER. Germline trimming cut 2 bases from V and 6 bases from J; bases unmatched to any gene: 4. CDR3: CASSQWLAGVEQYF. The CDR3 bases are TGCGCCAGCAGCCAATGGCTAGCGGGAGTCGAGCAGTACTTC.

This chain connects TRBV19 to TRBJ2-5; TRBD1 matches at 9 bases. The V segment lost 3 bases and the J segment 4 bases; nucleotides outside the gene matches: 6. This CDR3 contains 15 residues. Germline V gene lookup returns CDR1 LNHDA and CDR2 SQIVND (reference sequence). The CDR3 spells CASSIGQGPRETQYF. The CDR3 coding sequence is TGTGCCAGTAGTATCGGACAGGGGCCCCGAGAGACCCAGTACTTC.

The chain is built from TRBV2 and TRBJ2-3; 10 positions match TRBD2. The CDR3 is 16 amino acids. V was clipped by 6 bases and J by 2 bases; unmatched bases: 8. The V gene's germline CDR1 is SNHLY and CDR2 FYNNEI. CDR3 protein: CASSLLAGLLTDTQYF. The CDR3 bases are TGTGCCAGCAGCCTACTAGCGGGACTCCTCACAGATACGCAGTATTTT.